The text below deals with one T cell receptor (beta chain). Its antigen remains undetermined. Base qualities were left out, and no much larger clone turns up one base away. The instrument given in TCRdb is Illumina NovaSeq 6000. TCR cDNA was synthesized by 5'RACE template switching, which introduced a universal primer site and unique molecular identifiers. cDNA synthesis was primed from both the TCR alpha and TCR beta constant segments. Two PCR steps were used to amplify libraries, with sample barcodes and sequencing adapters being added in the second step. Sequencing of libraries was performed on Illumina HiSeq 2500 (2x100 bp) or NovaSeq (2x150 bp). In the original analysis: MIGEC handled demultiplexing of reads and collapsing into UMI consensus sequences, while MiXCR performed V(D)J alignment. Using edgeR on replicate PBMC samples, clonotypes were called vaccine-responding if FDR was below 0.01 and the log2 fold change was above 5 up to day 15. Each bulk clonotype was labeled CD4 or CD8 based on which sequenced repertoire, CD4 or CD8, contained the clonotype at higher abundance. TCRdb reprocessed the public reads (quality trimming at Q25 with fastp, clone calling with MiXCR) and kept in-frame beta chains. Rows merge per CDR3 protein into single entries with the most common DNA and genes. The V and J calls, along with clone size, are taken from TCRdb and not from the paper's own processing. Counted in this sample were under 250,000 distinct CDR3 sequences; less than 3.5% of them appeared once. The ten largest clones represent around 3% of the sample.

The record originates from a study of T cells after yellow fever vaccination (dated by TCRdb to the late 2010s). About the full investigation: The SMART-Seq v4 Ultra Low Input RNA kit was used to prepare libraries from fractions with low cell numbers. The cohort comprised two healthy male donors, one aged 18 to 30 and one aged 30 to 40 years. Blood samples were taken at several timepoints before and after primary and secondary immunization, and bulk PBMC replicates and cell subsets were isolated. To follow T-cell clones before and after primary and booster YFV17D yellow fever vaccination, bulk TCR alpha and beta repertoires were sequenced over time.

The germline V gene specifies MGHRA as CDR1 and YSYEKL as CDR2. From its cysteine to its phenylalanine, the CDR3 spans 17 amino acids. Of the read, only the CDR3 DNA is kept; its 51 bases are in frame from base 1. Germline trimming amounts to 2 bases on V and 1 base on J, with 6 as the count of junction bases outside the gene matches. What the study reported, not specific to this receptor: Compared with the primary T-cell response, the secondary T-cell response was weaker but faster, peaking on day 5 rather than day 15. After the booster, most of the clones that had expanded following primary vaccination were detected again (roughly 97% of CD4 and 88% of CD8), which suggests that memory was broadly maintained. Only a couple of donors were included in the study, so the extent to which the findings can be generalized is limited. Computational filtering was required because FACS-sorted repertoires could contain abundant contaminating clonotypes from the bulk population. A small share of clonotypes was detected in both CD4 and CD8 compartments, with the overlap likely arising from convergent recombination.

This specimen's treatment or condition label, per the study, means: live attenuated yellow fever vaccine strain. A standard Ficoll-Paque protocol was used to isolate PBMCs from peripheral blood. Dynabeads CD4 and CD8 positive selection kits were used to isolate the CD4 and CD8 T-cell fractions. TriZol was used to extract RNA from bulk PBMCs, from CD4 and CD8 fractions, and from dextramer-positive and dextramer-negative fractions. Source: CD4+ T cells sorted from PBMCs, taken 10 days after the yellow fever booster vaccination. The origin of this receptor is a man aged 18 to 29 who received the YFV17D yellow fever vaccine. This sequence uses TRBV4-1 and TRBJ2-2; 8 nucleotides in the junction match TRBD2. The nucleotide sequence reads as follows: TGCGCCAGCAGCCAACCTGGACTAGCTAGGAACACCGGGGAGCTGTTTTTT. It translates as CASSQPGLARNTGELFF.